This T cell receptor (beta chain) derives from a study of cytomegalovirus exposure and HLA in healthy donors (dated by TCRdb to the late 2010s). Context from the whole study: In an earlier analysis of some 550 of the donors, about 270 Gb of sequence data and 117 million unique TCR beta sequences from roughly 190 million T cells were reported. About 330 gigabases of sequencing data and around 85 million unique TCR sequences made up an early release that covered some 640 HLA-typed donors. Among the approximately 420 genotyped donors, around 81% belonged to the genetic ancestry cluster associated with self-reported Caucasian donors. The study aimed to test whether signatures of past pathogen exposure could be identified by cataloging public T cell receptors. The study used immunosequencing to profile the T cell repertoires of about 670 subjects and linked those repertoires to cytomegalovirus serostatus. In addition to the first cohort of 666 subjects, a separate validation cohort of under 150 different subjects was used. To predict cytomegalovirus infection status, the study combined high-throughput TCR immunosequencing, statistical association of individual TCRs with disease status, and machine learning. A later analysis re-examined previously published TCR beta repertoires from over 500 donors and added high-resolution HLA genotyping to investigate patterns of TCR occurrence. Rather than drawing on any new phenotypic data, the later analysis identified candidate immune exposures from TCR beta sequences and the way those sequences occurred across donors. To decide whether each TCR beta V gene segment behaved as functional or pseudogenic, an earlier analysis of some 600 of the donors relied on high-throughput TCR beta sequencing. Donor age, sex, ethnicity and CMV serostatus were compiled together with the repertoire data. A later genetic analysis used genome-wide SNP genotypes for about 65% of the 666 donors, treating that subset as a discovery cohort. All discovery cohort repertoires had been generated on a single sequencing platform. Class I and class II HLA loci were covered by the typing at four-digit resolution. The number of donors typed differed by locus, with about 629-640 for A, B, C, DRB1 and DQB1, 522 for DQA1, nearly 610 for DPA1, and approximately 470 for DPB1. A few DR-DQ haplotypes were handled as single units for association and clustering because linkage in the cohort was strong. Across 398 genotyped donors of the cohort, an average of about 240,000 unique TCR beta nucleotide sequences per donor were sequenced, and roughly 20% of those sequences were non-productive. Beyond this particular receptor, the publication reports: For the cohort, immune exposure information was limited to CMV serostatus. A further reported finding was that TCR beta sequences accurately predicted the HLA-A and HLA-B alleles for most subjects in the first cohort. A later analysis associated 16,951 TCR beta sequences with specific HLA alleles at a false discovery rate of 0.05. Most TCR sequences were seen in very few donors, while some public TCRs were found in many individuals. Some IMGT-functional V segments, including TRBV6-2 and TRBV6-3, could not be told apart with the 87-base-pair reads, so those segments were excluded. An association between a missense DCLRE1C variant and V-gene and J-gene trimming of TCR beta chains was found in a later genetic analysis and replicated in an independent cohort. About 15 rarely observed V segments, including chromosome 9 orphons, were excluded from the earlier analysis of 550 to 700 of the donors because counts were too low. Correlated functional status among segregating V segments might reflect linkage disequilibrium, but an unknown experimental factor could not be ruled out. A later analysis reported that several top co-occurrence clusters appeared linked to parvovirus B19, influenza, CMV and Epstein-Barr virus. In vitro tests confirmed that a few of the cytomegalovirus-associated TCR beta chains recognize cytomegalovirus antigens. In the study, around 150 TCR beta chains were listed as associated with cytomegalovirus. Because HLA typing was missing for some donors at each locus, association tests included only the typed subset. In a later genetic analysis, fewer N-insertions in productive TCRs were reported among donors in an Asian-associated ancestry cluster than the roughly 700-donor mean. A group of highly shared sequence variants was considered likely to be a technical artifact of the sequencing pipeline. In this cohort, only TCR beta chains were sequenced, and detectable features were limited by the absence of alpha or paired-chain data. In a later analysis, most CMV-associated TCR beta chains were found to appear HLA-restricted, with HLA associations seemingly driven largely by CMV exposure. In an earlier analysis of some 500 of the donors, most TCR beta V segments appeared in productive rearrangements about 90% or about 30% of the time, broadly matching IMGT annotations. The classifier was reported to diagnose cytomegalovirus status with high specificity and sensitivity in both the original and validation cohorts. Presence/absence analyses assumed roughly uniform sequencing depth across donors, an assumption that may not hold. It was suggested by the authors that the approach could potentially be generalized to other disease states and immunological phenotypes. In a later analysis, HLA-associated TCR beta chains were found to be more clonally expanded and to have lower generation probabilities than equally common non-associated chains. When HLA alleles, especially DR and DQ, strongly co-occurred, TCR associations were difficult to assign to individual alleles. According to a later analysis, TCR association rates differed among HLA loci, with DRB1 alleles showing the most associated TCRs and HLA-C alleles showing the fewest.

A remark on this clone: The antigen it binds to is not known. Base qualities are not provided; no much larger clone lies one nucleotide away.

CDR1 and CDR2 are read off the germline V gene (reference sequence) as MNHEY and SMNVEV. The junction carries 17 bases between V and J, which are trimmed by 6 bases and 5 bases respectively. Reading from cysteine to phenylalanine, the CDR3 counts 15 amino acids. Here the CDR3 DNA is all that survives: 45 bases in frame from base 1. In total, more than 500 healthy bone marrow donors made up the cohort. Cohort members were all nominally healthy when sampled, although unrecorded immune exposures were likely present. The donor was CMV seronegative and was included in the group of about 350 seronegative cohort members. Each donor provided a peripheral blood sample, and peripheral blood mononuclear cells were used for TCR beta sequencing. The Qiagen DNeasy Blood Extraction Kit was used to extract genomic DNA from the blood cell samples. The library was prepared using the immunoSEQ multiplex PCR assay. For the multiplex PCR, a mixture combining 60 forward primers for TCR Vbeta segments and 13 reverse primers for TCR Jbeta segments was used. Amplification of the CDR3 region of rearranged TCR beta genes was performed with a multiplex PCR assay on genomic DNA. On the Illumina HiSeq System, the amplified TCR beta libraries were sequenced as 87-base-pair reads. The authors processed their data as follows. A later analysis tallied approximately 87 million unique TCR beta chains across the approximately 670 repertoires, and around 12 million of those chains were shared by two or more donors. To remove PCR and sequencing errors, raw reads were error-corrected and collapsed into unique sequences using a nearest-neighbor algorithm that merged closely related sequences. V, D and J gene segments were assigned by aligning CDR3 sequences to IMGT reference sequences. For a sequence to be retained, at least a six-nucleotide match to both a V gene segment and a J gene segment was required. Rearrangements were called productive when the CDR3 lacked stop codons and stayed in frame with V and J; all others were non-productive. CDR3 was defined by IMGT convention, running from the second conserved V-encoded cysteine to the conserved J-encoded phenylalanine. Sequences without an unambiguous match to a single V gene segment were excluded from the earlier analysis of approximately 600 of the donors. An earlier analysis of about 590 of the donors classified V segments as functional when productive rearrangements were above 56.7% and as segregating when the standard deviation between donors was above 5%. A statistical classification framework was developed to diagnose cytomegalovirus status using the catalog of TCR beta chain sequences. V and J gene assignment, in a later analysis, came from comparing TCR nucleotide sequences with IMGT/GENE-DB human TR gene sequences. In a later analysis, CDR3 sequences and most-parsimonious VDJ recombination scenarios were assigned using the TCRdist pipeline. A later analysis defined each TCR beta chain by its CDR3 amino acid sequence plus V-gene family, and excluded reads lacking a unique V-gene family. A later analysis removed over 500 highly shared, low-generation-probability nucleotide sequences to deal with suspected cross-contamination and a sequencing artifact. In a later analysis, a clonal expansion index for each public chain was calculated from normalized within-repertoire ranks of inferred template counts. A later analysis computed generation probabilities with a VDJ recombination model fitted to out-of-frame rearrangements, and checked the results against IGoR. In a later analysis, hypergeometric tests were used to score TCR-TCR, TCR-HLA and TCR-CMV co-occurrence, with a repertoire-size bias correction applied to TCR pairs. In a later analysis, false discovery rates were estimated by permuting HLA or CMV assignments 20 times. A later analysis grouped co-occurring TCRs with DBSCAN, adding TCRdist sequence similarity when clustering within HLA-allele-positive subsets. Co-occurrence clustering excluded repertoires with fewer than 30,000 or more than 120,000 public chains, plus five with anomalous nucleotide sharing. TCRdb provides this immuneACCESS table in a form limited to in-frame rearrangements. Some clones are lacking; in checked studies, under half of them reflect an unresolved V gene, and why the rest are absent is not known. V and J calls plus clone size are reproduced from that table; the DNA served to infer D and trimming. Across this sample there are some 120,000 clones, with 75% to 85% seen only once. The ten largest make up 1% of the sample.

Sequenced material: PBMCs. This sequence uses TRBV27 and TRBJ2-1, with TRBD2 as a weak D call on 6 bases. This TCR derives from a man aged 35 to 55 in good health and CMV-seronegative. The bases are TGTGCCAGCAGGTCACGGGCTAGCGTAAACAATGAGCAGTTCTTC. It translates to CASRSRASVNNEQFF.